This T cell receptor beta chain stems from a study of cytomegalovirus exposure and HLA in healthy donors (dated by TCRdb to about 2017). In the study overall: In an earlier analysis of roughly 500 of the donors, 276 Gb of sequence data and 100 million or so unique TCR beta sequences from about 190 million T cells were reported. About 310 gigabases of sequencing data and 78 million or so unique TCR sequences were included in an early release covering about 620 HLA-typed donors. The genetic ancestry cluster associated with self-reported Caucasian donors included about 81% of the 398 genotyped donors. The study was designed to test whether signatures of past pathogen exposure could be identified by cataloging public T cell receptors. The study used immunosequencing to profile the T cell repertoires of 666 subjects and linked those repertoires to cytomegalovirus serostatus. In addition to the first cohort of 666 subjects, a separate validation cohort of 120 different subjects was used. To predict cytomegalovirus infection status, the study combined high-throughput TCR immunosequencing, statistical association of individual TCRs with disease status, and machine learning. A later analysis re-analyzed previously published TCR beta repertoires from 666 donors and added high-resolution HLA genotyping to study TCR occurrence patterns. Rather than using new phenotypic data, the later analysis identified candidate immune exposures from TCR beta sequences and from how often those sequences occurred across donors. An earlier analysis of 500 to 650 of the donors applied high-throughput TCR beta sequencing to assess whether each TCR beta V gene segment acted as functional or pseudogenic. Donor age, sex, ethnicity and CMV serostatus were compiled alongside the repertoire data. Genome-wide SNP genotypes for about three fifths of the 666 donors were used in a later genetic analysis, which treated that subset as a discovery cohort. Every repertoire in the discovery cohort had been generated on one and the same sequencing platform. HLA typing covered class I and class II loci at four-digit resolution. Typing coverage differed by locus: A, B, C, DRB1 and DQB1 were typed in about 620-630 donors, DQA1 in 522, DPA1 in around 580, and DPB1 in approximately 450. Because of strong linkage in the cohort, 5 or 6 DR-DQ haplotypes were treated as single units for association and clustering. On average, roughly 240,000 unique TCR beta nucleotide sequences were sequenced per donor among 398 genotyped donors of the cohort, with 15% to 20% of those sequences being non-productive.

From cysteine to phenylalanine, the CDR3 is 14 amino acids long. CDR3 DNA is the only sequence kept; it has 42 bases, read in frame from the first base. The germline V end is reduced by 5 bases and the J end by 5 bases; junction bases left unmatched: 8. For CDR1 and CDR2, the germline V gene (reference sequence) lists GTSNPN and SVGIG. In total, around 600 healthy bone marrow donors made up the cohort. All cohort members were sampled while nominally healthy, although unrecorded immune exposures were likely present. The donor tested CMV seropositive, placing the donor among the 310 or so seropositive members of the cohort. A peripheral blood sample was collected from each donor, and TCR beta sequencing was performed on peripheral blood mononuclear cells. Genomic DNA was extracted from the blood cell samples with the Qiagen DNeasy Blood Extraction Kit. Library generation was performed with the immunoSEQ multiplex PCR assay. The multiplex PCR relied on a mix of 60 forward primers for TCR Vbeta segments and 13 reverse primers for TCR Jbeta segments. A multiplex PCR assay on genomic DNA amplified the CDR3 region of rearranged TCR beta genes. On the Illumina HiSeq System, the amplified TCR beta libraries were sequenced as 87-base-pair reads. As for the authors' bioinformatics: A later analysis tallied tens of millions of unique TCR beta chains across the 600 to 700 repertoires, and 10 million to 11 million of those chains were shared by two or more donors. Raw reads were error-corrected and collapsed into unique sequences with a nearest-neighbor algorithm that merged closely related sequences to remove PCR and sequencing errors. CDR3 sequences were aligned to IMGT reference sequences to assign V, D and J gene segments. For a sequence to be retained, a match of at least six nucleotides to both a V gene segment and a J gene segment was required. Rearrangements were called productive when the CDR3 lacked stop codons and stayed in frame with V and J; all others were non-productive. CDR3 was defined according to IMGT convention as the region running from the second conserved V-encoded cysteine to the conserved J-encoded phenylalanine. Sequences without an unambiguous match to a single V gene segment were excluded from the earlier analysis of a few hundred of the donors. An earlier analysis of 550 to 650 of the donors classified V segments as functional when productive rearrangements were above 56.7% and as segregating when the standard deviation between donors was above 5%. To diagnose cytomegalovirus status from the catalog of TCR beta chain sequences, a statistical classification framework was built. V and J gene assignment, in a later analysis, came from comparing TCR nucleotide sequences with IMGT/GENE-DB human TR gene sequences. Using the TCRdist pipeline, a later analysis assigned CDR3 sequences along with most-parsimonious VDJ recombination scenarios. In a later analysis, each TCR beta chain was defined by its CDR3 amino acid sequence together with its V-gene family, and reads without a unique V-gene family were excluded. In a later analysis, approximately 590 highly shared, low-generation-probability nucleotide sequences were removed to address suspected cross-contamination and a sequencing artifact. For each public chain, a later analysis derived a clonal expansion index from normalized ranks of inferred template counts within each repertoire. In a later analysis, generation probabilities were computed with a VDJ recombination model fitted to out-of-frame rearrangements, and the resulting probabilities were checked against IGoR. In a later analysis, hypergeometric tests were used to score TCR-TCR, TCR-HLA and TCR-CMV co-occurrence, with a repertoire-size bias correction applied to TCR pairs. A later analysis estimated false discovery rates by permuting HLA or CMV assignments 20 times. In a later analysis, co-occurring TCRs were grouped with DBSCAN, and TCRdist sequence similarity was added when clustering was performed within HLA-allele-positive subsets. Repertoires with fewer than 30,000 or more than 120,000 public chains were left out of co-occurrence clustering, as were a handful of repertoires with anomalous nucleotide sharing. The table comes from immuneACCESS by way of TCRdb, which keeps in-frame sequences with V and J called. Part of the clones is missing from these tables; in studies checked, under half for an unresolved V gene and the rest for unknown reasons. The DNA was the basis for D and trimming; V, J and clone size are from that table. The sample includes roughly 250,000 clones, with approximately 85% observed a single time. The biggest ten clones account for about 2% of the sample.

With respect to this clone: Its antigen has not been determined. There are no base qualities to consult, and no much larger clone falls within one base.

Overall study results and their limits: Immune exposure information for the cohort was limited to CMV serostatus. Approximately 16 rarely observed V segments, including chromosome 9 orphons, were excluded from the earlier analysis of about 500 of the donors because counts were too low. According to a later analysis, most CMV-associated TCR beta chains appeared to be HLA-restricted, and the HLA associations seemed to be driven largely by CMV exposure. In a later analysis, HLA-associated TCR beta chains showed more clonal expansion and lower generation probabilities than non-associated chains that were equally common. A cluster of highly shared sequence variants was judged likely to be a technical artifact of the sequencing pipeline. According to a later analysis, parvovirus B19, influenza, CMV and Epstein-Barr virus appeared linked to several top co-occurrence clusters. Across donors, most TCR sequences were observed very rarely, whereas some public TCRs were present in many individuals. A later genetic analysis associated a missense DCLRE1C variant with V-gene and J-gene trimming of TCR beta chains, and an independent cohort replicated the association. The study gave a list of 150 to 200 TCR beta chains associated with cytomegalovirus. Because some donors lacked HLA typing at each locus, the association tests relied only on the typed subset. Specific HLA alleles were associated with around 18,000 TCR beta sequences at a false discovery rate of 0.05 in a later analysis. Some IMGT-functional V segments, including TRBV6-2 and TRBV6-3, could not be told apart with the 87-base-pair reads, so those segments were excluded. Correlated functional status among segregating V segments might reflect linkage disequilibrium, but an unknown experimental factor could not be ruled out. Three of the identified cytomegalovirus-associated TCR beta chains were confirmed in vitro to be specific for cytomegalovirus antigens. According to the authors, the approach could potentially be generalized to other disease states and immunological phenotypes. The cohort was sequenced for TCR beta chains only, and without alpha or paired-chain data the features that could be detected were limited. The classifier was reported to diagnose cytomegalovirus status with high specificity and sensitivity in both the original cohort and the validation cohort. An earlier analysis of approximately 590 of the donors showed that most TCR beta V segments appeared in productive rearrangements either about 87% or about 30% of the time, which broadly matched IMGT annotations. Roughly uniform sequencing depth across donors was assumed in presence/absence analyses, although this assumption may not hold. According to a later genetic analysis, donors in an Asian-associated ancestry cluster had fewer N-insertions in productive TCRs than the approximately 700-donor mean. A further reported finding was that TCR beta sequences accurately predicted the HLA-A and HLA-B alleles for most subjects in the first cohort. Strong co-occurrence of HLA alleles, especially DR and DQ, made assigning TCR associations to individual alleles difficult. A later analysis found that TCR association rates varied across HLA loci, with DRB1 alleles showing the most associated TCRs and HLA-C alleles the fewest.

Input material: PBMCs. Here the chain combines TRBV30 and TRBJ2-2; the junction holds 7 bases that match TRBD2. The TCR sequence derives from a woman aged 40 to 55 in good health and CMV-seropositive. The CDR3 protein: CAWSLGGTTGELFF. The bases read TGTGCCTGGTCCCTGGGAGGGACTACCGGGGAGCTGTTTTTT.